This TCR beta chain was sequenced in a study of shared clonotypes between healthy human individuals. V was shortened by 3 bases and J by 4 bases, with 12 bases between the two germline ends. The CDR3 loop spans 14 amino acids. Germline V lookup: CDR1 MNHNS, CDR2 SASEGT. Assay: immunoSEQ multiplex PCR; the TCRdb copy retains only in-frame clones and omits some. The sample contains about 700,000 clones, 90% to 95% of which appear only once. Naive CD8 cells comprised CD45RO-negative, CCR7-positively selected cells, excluding terminally differentiated effector memory CD45RA+ cells. The chain links TRBV6-1 to TRBJ1-2, with a possible D match to TRBD1 (5 bases). The receptor was derived from a man under 40 in good health. Sample: naive CD8+ T cells sorted from blood. CDR3 amino acids: CASSDGDPGYGYTF. CDR3 coding DNA: TGTGCCAGCAGTGATGGGGACCCTGGCTATGGCTACACCTTC.